The text below deals with one T cell receptor (beta chain). Its cognate antigen is unknown. These data come from a study of metastatic and nonmetastatic thyroid tumors. The overall study: Repertoire comparison spanned blood and tumor or nodule tissue of malignant and benign thyroid patients. General study points: Benign nodules reportedly had significantly lower TCR beta diversity than malignant thyroid tumors in blood and tumor.

Original handling: For papillary thyroid cancer, a distant-metastasis classifier was constructed from CDR3 differences observed across clinicopathological groups. Using MiXCR, TCRdb reanalyzed the PCR reads. The V and J calls here are based on TCRdb, not the publication. The data contain roughly 21,000 clones, 28% of them seen just once; the ten biggest clones take up 14%. All patients reached thyroid surgery having received no treatment beforehand. Germline CDR1 MNHNS, CDR2 SASEGT. V was pared by 6 bases and J by 6 bases, with 10 bases of the junction left unmatched. The CDR3 runs 15 residues. The TCR originated in a male donor with papillary thyroid cancer or a benign thyroid nodule (not recorded which). Some clones in this sample may be carry-over from other donors' samples. The gene calls are TRBV6-1 and TRBJ1-5, with TRBD1 matching over 8 bases. The sequenced material came from tumor tissue. The CDR3: CASSLEDREGQPQHF. The CDR3 DNA reads TGTGCCAGCAGCTTAGAGGACAGGGAGGGTCAGCCCCAGCATTTT.